The clone carrying this T cell receptor beta chain was observed a single time. Its antigen is still unknown. This entry belongs to a study of identical twins. Study-wide results and caveats: Weaker excess twin sharing was seen among beta out-of-frame sequences. There were fewer insertions in abundant cord blood beta clonotypes, but memory repertoires showed no such pattern. Researchers reported excess low generation probability among twin-shared out-of-frame alpha sequences.

TCRdb analysed the 5' RACE reads with MiXCR anew, one entry per CDR3 protein. This sample has some 500,000 distinct CDR3 sequences; 9.6% occur once, and the top ten carry under 3.5%. The CDR3 loop spans 14 amino acids. Germline-derived CDR1 and CDR2 are MNHEY and SVGAGI. V lost 4 bases and J 2 bases, leaving 10 bases between the germline ends. These same data were also listed under a study on yellow fever vaccine responses in identical twins.

This chain links TRBV6-5 with TRBJ2-3; D gene unclear. The receptor was isolated from a woman between 18 and 30 years old in good health. Sequencing was carried out using PBMCs. CDR3 region: CASSSSSITDTQYF. The CDR3 coding sequence is TGTGCCAGCAGTTCCAGTAGCATCACAGATACGCAGTATTTT.